This T cell receptor (beta chain) was profiled in a study of T cells expressing NK-cell markers. For the study at large: The TCR beta repertoires originated in sorted CD3+CD56+NKG2C+, CD3+CD56+NKG2C- and CD3+CD56-NKG2C+ T cells. Of eight sequenced donors, seven were HCMV-seropositive and one HCMV-seronegative. Study-wide findings and caveats: Expanded clones of NKG2C+ T cells had an unclear HCMV specificity. NKG2C+ dominant clonotypes from several donors made up roughly 1.0-7.5% of CD8+ T cells.

With regard to this clonotype: Its antigen is unknown.

TCRdb re-called the 5' RACE reads; one entry per CDR3 protein, DNA not given. The sample shows 500,000 or so distinct CDR3 sequences, and approximately 3.6% sits with its ten largest clones. Germline CDR1 and CDR2: MNHEY and SVGAGI. The CDR3 totals 16 residues. This chain links TRBV6-5 with TRBJ2-2; TCRdb's assignment of TRBD1 cannot be checked, as there is no DNA. Input material: blood T cells: a sorted CD56 or NKG2C T cell subset, CD4+ or CD8+ T cells, or bulk PBMC T cells (not recorded which). The source of this sequence is a young man in good health. This chain's CDR3 is CASSYSQGRGPGELFF.